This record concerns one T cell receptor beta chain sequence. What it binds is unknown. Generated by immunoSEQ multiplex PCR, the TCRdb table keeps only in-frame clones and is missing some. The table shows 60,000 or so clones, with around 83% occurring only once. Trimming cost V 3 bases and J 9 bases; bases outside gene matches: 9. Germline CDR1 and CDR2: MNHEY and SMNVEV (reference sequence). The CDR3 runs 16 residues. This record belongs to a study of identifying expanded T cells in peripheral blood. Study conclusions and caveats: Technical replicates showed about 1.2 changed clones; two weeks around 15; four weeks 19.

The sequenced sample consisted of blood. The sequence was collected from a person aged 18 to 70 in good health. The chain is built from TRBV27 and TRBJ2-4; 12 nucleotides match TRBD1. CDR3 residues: CASSLGTGGRLAIQYF. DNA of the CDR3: TGTGCCAGCAGTTTGGGGACAGGGGGCCGATTGGCCATTCAGTACTTC.